The 9 T cell receptor beta chains listed next were all sequenced from one sample in a study of blood T cell repertoires in COVID-19. Using immunoSEQ multiplex PCR, the repertoire was profiled, and TCRdb retains in-frame clones only, with some absent. This sample yields more than 95,000 clones, of which 80% are seen a single time; approximately 25% belongs to the top ten. Material for sequencing was peripheral blood. The receptors were gathered from a human donor in a cohort sampled during active COVID-19.

The chain uses TRBV29-1 and TRBJ1-2; no firm D call. Germline V gene lookup returns CDR1 SQVTM and CDR2 ANQGSEA. Trimming left V 7 bases short and J 0 bases short, with 12 bases between. The CDR3 spans 13 residues. CDR3 bases: TGCAGCGCCGCCGCGGGAACTAACTATGGCTACACCTTC. This sequence encodes CSAAAGTNYGYTF.

The chain couples TRBV5-1 to TRBJ1-5; D may be TRBD1 (5 bases). The CDR3 length is 15 residues. V was shortened by 0 bases and J by 0 bases, with 7 bases between the two germline ends. In germline, CDR1 is SGHRS, CDR2 YFSETQ. DNA of the CDR3: TGCGCCAGCAGCTTGGATGGGGCTAGCAATCAGCCCCAGCATTTT. Its translation is CASSLDGASNQPQHF.

The CDR3, as DNA: TGTGCCAGTAGTTCCGACAGGGCCGATTATGAAAAACTGTTTTTT. As protein: CASSSDRADYEKLFF. This chain uses TRBV19 with TRBJ1-4; 7 positions agree with TRBD1. With 5 bases clipped from V and 6 bases from J, the junction kept 9 bases outside the gene matches. Per germline, CDR1 LNHDA and CDR2 SQIVND (reference sequence). CDR3 length: 15 residues.

The chain couples TRBV7-9 to TRBJ1-1; a weak D match, TRBD1 (6 bases). CDR1 SEHNR and CDR2 FQNEAQ come from the germline V gene (reference sequence). This CDR3 is built from 15 residues. V lost 6 bases, J lost 1 base, and 15 bases lay in between. CDR3 residues: CASRLEGVGNTEAFF. The CDR3 region has the DNA TGTGCCAGCAGGCTAGAGGGGGTCGGGAACACTGAAGCTTTCTTT.

The chain links TRBV2 to TRBJ2-7, with D perhaps matching TRBD2 (5 bases). The CDR3 spans 13 residues. Trimming shortened V by 4 bases and J by 8 bases, and 15 bases separated the two germline ends. Germline assignment: CDR1 SNHLY and CDR2 FYNNEI. The CDR3 loop is CASSARTRRQQYF. The CDR3 DNA follows: TGTGCCAGCAGTGCACGGACTCGACGGCAGCAGTACTTC.

This clone has more than one count but fewer than ten. The rearrangement links TRBV29-1 to TRBJ1-2, with TRBD1 matching 7 bases. Per germline, CDR1 SQVTM and CDR2 ANQGSEA. The CDR3 length is 12 residues. The J segment lost 5 bases and the V segment lost 4 bases, leaving 4 bases of the junction unmatched. CDR3 sequence: CSVVDRDYGYTF. DNA for the CDR3: TGCAGCGTTGTCGACAGGGATTATGGCTACACCTTC.

The V gene is TRBV2, the J gene TRBJ2-5; D may be TRBD2 (5 bases). This CDR3 contains 13 residues. V dropped 5 bases and J dropped 7 bases, with 14 bases sitting between them. Germline V CDR1 and CDR2: SNHLY, FYNNEI. DNA of the CDR3: TGTGCCAGCAGTCCCGTCCGCGAGGGGACCCAGTACTTC. Translation gives CASSPVREGTQYF.

This clone was detected only a few times. The rearrangement uses TRBV6-5 and TRBJ1-1; D gene unclear. Germline loops: CDR1 MNHEY, CDR2 SVGAGI. Trimming shortened V by 0 bases and J by 5 bases, and 7 bases separated the two germline ends. The CDR3 is 13 amino acids. This chain's CDR3 is CASSYSRETEAFF. DNA for the CDR3: TGTGCCAGCAGTTACTCGAGGGAAACTGAAGCTTTCTTT.

The sample holds one count of this clone. This rearrangement joins TRBV19 to TRBJ1-2, with 9 bases matching TRBD1. This CDR3 has 14 residues. With V trimmed by 7 bases and J by 3 bases, 6 bases remained unmatched. CDR1 is LNHDA and CDR2 is SQIVND in the germline V gene (reference sequence). CDR3 bases: TGTGCCAGTATTCCGACAGGGGGGGACTATGGCTACACCTTC. Residues: CASIPTGGDYGYTF. Variable domain in full (rest from reference TRBV19 and TRBJ1-2): DGGITQSPKYLFRKEGQNVTLSCEQNLNHDAMYWYRQDPGQGLRLIYYSQIVNDFQKGDIAEGYSVSREKKESFPLTVTSAQKNPTAFYLCASIPTGGDYGYTFGSGTRLTVV.